The rows below give T cell receptor beta chains drawn from one sample of a study of shared clonotypes between healthy human individuals. The repertoire was sequenced with immunoSEQ multiplex PCR; TCRdb's copy has only in-frame clones and lacks some. This table holds approximately 2.5 million clones, approximately 94% found once. The source material was naive CD4+ T cells from PBMCs. These receptors came from a man aged 18 to 30 in good health. Some clones in this sample may be carry-over from other donors' samples. CDR3s include the opening cysteine and the closing phenylalanine or tryptophan. A D gene is named only where the DNA matches it firmly. Clone size is shown for a subset of rows, as once, few, many or a class of expanded clone.

v_call: TRBV25-1; clone_size: once; j_call: TRBJ2-1; d_call: TRBD2; cdr3_nt: TGTGCCAGCAGGGGGGAACTAGCGCCTCACAATGAGCAGTTCTTC; cdr3_aa: CASRGELAPHNEQFF
v_call: TRBV4-1; clone_size: NA; j_call: TRBJ2-7; d_call: NA; cdr3_nt: TGCGCCAGCAGCCATCCCGGGACTCCGGCGGCCTACGAGCAGTACTTC; cdr3_aa: CASSHPGTPAAYEQYF
v_call: TRBV7-9; clone_size: NA; j_call: TRBJ2-6; d_call: NA; cdr3_nt: TGTGCCAGCAGCTCACTCGGGCACTCTGGGGCCAACGTCCTGACTTTC; cdr3_aa: CASSSLGHSGANVLTF
v_call: TRBV9; clone_size: NA; j_call: TRBJ1-6; d_call: TRBD1; cdr3_nt: TGTGCCAGCAGCGTAGCCGAGACAGGGGTTTCACCCCTCCACTTT; cdr3_aa: CASSVAETGVSPLHF
v_call: TRBV9; clone_size: NA; j_call: TRBJ1-2; d_call: NA; cdr3_nt: TGTGCCAGCAGCGTAAGGCAGGGCCCAAATGGCTACACCTTC; cdr3_aa: CASSVRQGPNGYTF
v_call: TRBV5-4; clone_size: NA; j_call: TRBJ2-5; d_call: NA; cdr3_nt: TGTGCCAGCAGCTCCCCTAGCTCCGAGACCCAGTACTTC; cdr3_aa: CASSSPSSETQYF
v_call: TRBV19; clone_size: NA; j_call: TRBJ2-7; d_call: NA; cdr3_nt: TGTGCCAGCAAAACGGACGGCTTGTCCGAGCAGTACTTC; cdr3_aa: CASKTDGLSEQYF
v_call: TRBV5-6; clone_size: NA; j_call: TRBJ1-1; d_call: NA; cdr3_nt: TGTGCCAGCAGCTTGACTCCGAACACTGAAGCTTTCTTT; cdr3_aa: CASSLTPNTEAFF
v_call: TRBV20-1; clone_size: NA; j_call: TRBJ2-7; d_call: NA; cdr3_nt: TGCAGTGCTAGCAAAACTTACGAGCAGTACTTC; cdr3_aa: CSASKTYEQYF
v_call: TRBV29-1; clone_size: once; j_call: TRBJ2-3; d_call: TRBD1; cdr3_nt: TGCAGCGTTGTACAGGGGGCGAAGAGCACAGATACGCAGTATTTT; cdr3_aa: CSVVQGAKSTDTQYF
v_call: TRBV25-1; clone_size: NA; j_call: TRBJ2-4; d_call: NA; cdr3_nt: TGTGCCAGCAGTGTTCCGGGTGGACTGGACATTCAGTACTTC; cdr3_aa: CASSVPGGLDIQYF
v_call: TRBV25-1; clone_size: NA; j_call: TRBJ2-7; d_call: NA; cdr3_nt: TGTGCCAGCAGTGACCGCTCAGGGTGGCGGGGCGAGCAGTACTTC; cdr3_aa: CASSDRSGWRGEQYF
v_call: TRBV9; clone_size: NA; j_call: TRBJ2-3; d_call: NA; cdr3_nt: TGTGCCAGCAGCGTAGGTCGGGGTACAGATACGCAGTATTTT; cdr3_aa: CASSVGRGTDTQYF
v_call: TRBV7-3; clone_size: NA; j_call: TRBJ2-3; d_call: NA; cdr3_nt: TGTGCCAGCAGCCCACGCCCGGGGCCCAGTACGCAGTATTTT; cdr3_aa: CASSPRPGPSTQYF
v_call: TRBV9; clone_size: few; j_call: TRBJ1-2; d_call: NA; cdr3_nt: TGTGCCAGCAGCGTAGCATCCACGGCCCTTTTTGGCTACACCTTC; cdr3_aa: CASSVASTALFGYTF
v_call: TRBV10-2; clone_size: NA; j_call: TRBJ2-1; d_call: NA; cdr3_nt: TGCGCCAGCAGTGTTGACAGAAGCTCCTACAATGAGCAGTTCTTC; cdr3_aa: CASSVDRSSYNEQFF
v_call: TRBV28; clone_size: NA; j_call: TRBJ1-5; d_call: NA; cdr3_nt: TGTGCCAGCAGTTTGGGACGTCTCGGCCTCTCGCCCCAGCATTTT; cdr3_aa: CASSLGRLGLSPQHF
v_call: TRBV20-1; clone_size: NA; j_call: TRBJ2-3; d_call: NA; cdr3_nt: TGCAGTGCCCCCCTGCGGGATACGCAGTATTTT; cdr3_aa: CSAPLRDTQYF
v_call: TRBV27; clone_size: NA; j_call: TRBJ2-1; d_call: TRBD2; cdr3_nt: TGTGCCAGCAGTCGCCTTAGCGGGAGGGCCTCCAATGAGCAGTTCTTC; cdr3_aa: CASSRLSGRASNEQFF
v_call: TRBV7-2; clone_size: NA; j_call: TRBJ2-7; d_call: TRBD1; cdr3_nt: TGTGCCAGCAGCTTCTCAGGGGGAAGCGACGAGCAGTACTTC; cdr3_aa: CASSFSGGSDEQYF
v_call: TRBV5-6; clone_size: NA; j_call: TRBJ1-2; d_call: NA; cdr3_nt: TGTGCCAGCAGCTACCAACAGGGTACGGGCTACACCTTC; cdr3_aa: CASSYQQGTGYTF
v_call: TRBV4-3; clone_size: NA; j_call: TRBJ1-2; d_call: NA; cdr3_nt: TGCGCCAGCAGCCAGGGGAACGTCAGTCTGGGCTATGGCTACACCTTC; cdr3_aa: CASSQGNVSLGYGYTF
v_call: TRBV7-6; clone_size: NA; j_call: TRBJ2-3; d_call: NA; cdr3_nt: TGTGCCAGCAAGGGCCACACGACGGAGGGAGAGTATTTT; cdr3_aa: CASKGHTTEGEYF
v_call: TRBV28; clone_size: NA; j_call: TRBJ2-2; d_call: TRBD1; cdr3_nt: TGTGCTTTACAGGGGTACACCGGGGAGCTGTTTTTT; cdr3_aa: CALQGYTGELFF
v_call: TRBV19; clone_size: NA; j_call: TRBJ2-1; d_call: NA; cdr3_nt: TGTGCCAGTAGTATAGGATGGAGGGGTGAGCAGTTCTTC; cdr3_aa: CASSIGWRGEQFF
v_call: TRBV9; clone_size: NA; j_call: TRBJ2-3; d_call: TRBD1; cdr3_nt: TGTGCCAGCAGCGCGGGACAGGCTTTCACAAGCACAGATACGCAGTATTTT; cdr3_aa: CASSAGQAFTSTDTQYF
v_call: TRBV27; clone_size: NA; j_call: TRBJ1-2; d_call: TRBD1; cdr3_nt: TGTGCCAGCAGTCCGCAATCCGGGACAGTGACCTATGGCTACACCTTC; cdr3_aa: CASSPQSGTVTYGYTF
v_call: TRBV19; clone_size: NA; j_call: TRBJ2-1; d_call: NA; cdr3_nt: TGTGCCAGTATCCCCAAGGGGGCGGGGACCTTTCAGGCTGAGCAGTTCTTC; cdr3_aa: CASIPKGAGTFQAEQFF
v_call: TRBV7-3; clone_size: NA; j_call: TRBJ2-1; d_call: TRBD2; cdr3_nt: TGTGCCAGCAGCCCCCGAGGGGCGGCGGGAGGACCATACAATGAGCAGTTCTTC; cdr3_aa: CASSPRGAAGGPYNEQFF
v_call: TRBV5-1; clone_size: NA; j_call: TRBJ2-3; d_call: TRBD1; cdr3_nt: TGCGCCAGCAGCTTGGTTCCGGGACAGGGTCGAAATACGCAGTATTTT; cdr3_aa: CASSLVPGQGRNTQYF
v_call: TRBV19; clone_size: NA; j_call: TRBJ2-5; d_call: TRBD2; cdr3_nt: TGTGCCAGTAGTACGGGACTAGCGGGAGTTGTTAGGTACTTC; cdr3_aa: CASSTGLAGVVRYF
v_call: TRBV2; clone_size: NA; j_call: TRBJ2-1; d_call: TRBD1; cdr3_nt: TGTGCCAGCGGGAAAGGACAGGGGGCGGGAGAGCAGTTCTTC; cdr3_aa: CASGKGQGAGEQFF
v_call: TRBV7-9; clone_size: NA; j_call: TRBJ2-2; d_call: NA; cdr3_nt: TGTGCCAGCAGCTTATTAGGGGCCACCGGGGAGCTGTTTTTT; cdr3_aa: CASSLLGATGELFF
v_call: TRBV30; clone_size: NA; j_call: TRBJ2-2; d_call: NA; cdr3_nt: TGTGCCTGGAGTGGGGGGAACACCGGGGAGCTGTTTTTT; cdr3_aa: CAWSGGNTGELFF
v_call: TRBV5-1; clone_size: NA; j_call: TRBJ2-3; d_call: TRBD1; cdr3_nt: TGCGCCAGCAGCTTGGGACAGGGGGCTGAAGATACGCAGTATTTT; cdr3_aa: CASSLGQGAEDTQYF
v_call: TRBV5-1; clone_size: NA; j_call: TRBJ1-1; d_call: NA; cdr3_nt: TGCGCCAGCATCTCGAACACTGAAGCTTTCTTT; cdr3_aa: CASISNTEAFF
v_call: TRBV9; clone_size: once; j_call: TRBJ2-1; d_call: NA; cdr3_nt: TGTGCCAGCAGCGTAGGTTCGGCCTACAATGAGCAGTTCTTC; cdr3_aa: CASSVGSAYNEQFF
v_call: TRBV6-5; clone_size: NA; j_call: TRBJ1-1; d_call: NA; cdr3_nt: TGTGCCAGCAGTTACTCAGCAGGGGCCGGGGCTGAAGCTTTCTTT; cdr3_aa: CASSYSAGAGAEAFF
v_call: TRBV7-9; clone_size: NA; j_call: TRBJ1-5; d_call: NA; cdr3_nt: TGTGCCAGCAGCTACGGCAGTTCTACCAATCAGCCCCAGCATTTT; cdr3_aa: CASSYGSSTNQPQHF
v_call: TRBV11-2; clone_size: NA; j_call: TRBJ1-2; d_call: TRBD1; cdr3_nt: TGTGCCAGCAGCCGTATCGCGACAGGGGTCTATGGCTACACCTTC; cdr3_aa: CASSRIATGVYGYTF
v_call: TRBV5-1; clone_size: once; j_call: TRBJ2-2; d_call: NA; cdr3_nt: TGCGCCAGCAGCTCAGGACAGTTGGAATTCGGGGAGCTGTTTTTT; cdr3_aa: CASSSGQLEFGELFF
v_call: TRBV23-1; clone_size: many; j_call: TRBJ1-5; d_call: TRBD1; cdr3_nt: TGCGCCAGCCACTATTTCGTGACAGGGGCGTCGTGTGGCAATCAGCCCCAGCATTTT; cdr3_aa: CASHYFVTGASCGNQPQHF
v_call: TRBV27; clone_size: NA; j_call: TRBJ2-7; d_call: NA; cdr3_nt: TGTGCCAGCAGTTTATACTACGGGATAAACTCCTACGAGCAGTACTTC; cdr3_aa: CASSLYYGINSYEQYF
v_call: TRBV19; clone_size: NA; j_call: TRBJ2-3; d_call: NA; cdr3_nt: TGTGCCAGTAGTACCCCGGGGTCCCGCACAGATACGCAGTATTTT; cdr3_aa: CASSTPGSRTDTQYF
v_call: TRBV28; clone_size: NA; j_call: TRBJ2-3; d_call: NA; cdr3_nt: TGTGCCAGCAGTATGGGACTTACAGGAACAGATACGCAGTATTTT; cdr3_aa: CASSMGLTGTDTQYF
v_call: TRBV6-1; clone_size: NA; j_call: TRBJ1-4; d_call: NA; cdr3_nt: TGTGCCAGCACATTTTCCCTGACTGAAAAACTGTTTTTT; cdr3_aa: CASTFSLTEKLFF
v_call: TRBV7-9; clone_size: NA; j_call: TRBJ2-7; d_call: NA; cdr3_nt: TGTGCCAGCAGTAGCGGCTACTACGAGCAGTACTTC; cdr3_aa: CASSSGYYEQYF
v_call: TRBV5-1; clone_size: NA; j_call: TRBJ2-1; d_call: NA; cdr3_nt: TGCGCCAGCAGCTTGGCCGCCCTCGTAGGGCCCAATGAGCAGTTCTTC; cdr3_aa: CASSLAALVGPNEQFF
v_call: TRBV18; clone_size: NA; j_call: TRBJ2-1; d_call: TRBD2; cdr3_nt: TGTGCCAGCTCACCCCGACTAGCGGGAGGGGTTGAGCAGTTCTTC; cdr3_aa: CASSPRLAGGVEQFF
v_call: TRBV28; clone_size: NA; j_call: TRBJ2-7; d_call: NA; cdr3_nt: TGTGCCAGCAGTTCCCCGAGCGTACGATACGAGCAGTACTTC; cdr3_aa: CASSSPSVRYEQYF
v_call: TRBV6-5; clone_size: NA; j_call: TRBJ2-1; d_call: TRBD1; cdr3_nt: TGTGCCAGCAAAGACAGGGCCTACAATGAGCAGTTCTTC; cdr3_aa: CASKDRAYNEQFF
v_call: TRBV9; clone_size: NA; j_call: TRBJ2-1; d_call: TRBD2; cdr3_nt: TGTGCCAGCAGCGTATCGGCGGGAGACAATGAGCAGTTCTTC; cdr3_aa: CASSVSAGDNEQFF